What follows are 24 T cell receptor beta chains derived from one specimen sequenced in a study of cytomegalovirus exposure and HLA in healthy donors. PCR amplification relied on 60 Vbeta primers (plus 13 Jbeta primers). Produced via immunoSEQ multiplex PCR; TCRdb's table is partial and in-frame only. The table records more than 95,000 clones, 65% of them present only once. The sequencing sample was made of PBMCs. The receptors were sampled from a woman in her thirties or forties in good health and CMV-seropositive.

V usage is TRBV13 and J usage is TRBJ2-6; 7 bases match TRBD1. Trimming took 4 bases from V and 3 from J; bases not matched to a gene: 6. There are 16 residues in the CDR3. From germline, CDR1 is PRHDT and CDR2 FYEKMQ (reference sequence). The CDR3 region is CASSSRQGLGANVLTF. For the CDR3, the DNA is TGTGCCAGCAGCTCACGACAGGGCCTTGGGGCCAACGTCCTGACTTTC.

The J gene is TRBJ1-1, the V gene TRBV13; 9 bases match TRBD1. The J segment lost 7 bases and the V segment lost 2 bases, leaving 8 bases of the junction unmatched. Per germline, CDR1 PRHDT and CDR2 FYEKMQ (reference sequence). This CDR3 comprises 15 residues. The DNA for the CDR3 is TGTGCCAGCAGCTTATCGGGACAGGGATCAATTGAAGCTTTCTTT. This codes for CASSLSGQGSIEAFF. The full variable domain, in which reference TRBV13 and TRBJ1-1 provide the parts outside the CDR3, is AAGVIQSPRHLIKEKRETATLKCYPIPRHDTVYWYQQGPGQDPQFLISFYEKMQSDKGSIPDRFSAQQFSDYHSELNMSSLELGDSALYFCASSLSGQGSIEAFFGQGTRLTVV.

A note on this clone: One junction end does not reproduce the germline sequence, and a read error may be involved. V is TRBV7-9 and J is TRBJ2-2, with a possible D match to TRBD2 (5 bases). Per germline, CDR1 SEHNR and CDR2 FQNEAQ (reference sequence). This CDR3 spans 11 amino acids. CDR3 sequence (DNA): TGTTCCAGCAGAGTTCGGGAAACCCTGTTTTTT. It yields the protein CSSRVRETLFF.

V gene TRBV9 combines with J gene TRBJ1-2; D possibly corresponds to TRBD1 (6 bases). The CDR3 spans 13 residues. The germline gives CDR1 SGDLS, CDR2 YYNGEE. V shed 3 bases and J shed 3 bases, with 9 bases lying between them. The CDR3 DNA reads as TGTGCCAGCAGCGAAGGGGGGGACTATGGCTACACCTTC. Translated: CASSEGGDYGYTF.

CDR3 coding DNA: TGTGCCAGCAGCCCTACACGACTAGCGGCACGCACAGATACGCAGTATTTT. As protein: CASSPTRLAARTDTQYF. V is TRBV7-2 and J is TRBJ2-3; 9 bases fit TRBD2. Germline values: CDR1 SGHTA, CDR2 FQGNSA. Trimming cost V 5 bases and J 1 base; bases outside gene matches: 10. The length of the CDR3 is 17 residues. The complete variable domain, with remaining parts taken from reference TRBV7-2 and TRBJ2-3, reads GAGVSQSPSNKVTEKGKDVELRCDPISGHTALYWYRQSLGQGLEFLIYFQGNSAPDKSGLPSDRFSAERTGGSVSTLTIQRTQQEDSAVYLCASSPTRLAARTDTQYFGPGTRLTVL.

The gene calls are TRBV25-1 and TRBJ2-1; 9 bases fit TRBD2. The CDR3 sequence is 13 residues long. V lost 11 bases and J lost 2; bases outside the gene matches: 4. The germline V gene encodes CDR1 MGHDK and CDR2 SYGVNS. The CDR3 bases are TGTGCCGCGGGAGGGGGGCCCTACAATGAGCAGTTCTTC. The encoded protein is CAAGGGPYNEQFF.

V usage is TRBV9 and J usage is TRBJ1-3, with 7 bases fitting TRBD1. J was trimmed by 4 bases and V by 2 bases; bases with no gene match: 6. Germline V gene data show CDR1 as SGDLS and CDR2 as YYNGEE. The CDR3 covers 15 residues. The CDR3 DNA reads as TGTGCCAGCAGCGTGGTAGGGGGCGCCGGAAACACCATATATTTT. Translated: CASSVVGGAGNTIYF.

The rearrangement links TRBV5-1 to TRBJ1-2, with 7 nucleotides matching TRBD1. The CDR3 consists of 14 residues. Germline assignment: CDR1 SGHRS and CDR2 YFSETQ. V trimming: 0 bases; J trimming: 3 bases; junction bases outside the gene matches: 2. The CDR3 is CASSLARGDYGYTF. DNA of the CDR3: TGCGCCAGCAGCTTGGCCAGGGGGGACTATGGCTACACCTTC. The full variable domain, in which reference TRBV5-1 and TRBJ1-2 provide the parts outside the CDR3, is KAGVTQTPRYLIKTRGQQVTLSCSPISGHRSVSWYQQTPGQGLQFLFEYFSETQRNKGNFPGRFSGRQFSNSRSEMNVSTLELGDSALYLCASSLARGDYGYTFGSGTRLTVV.

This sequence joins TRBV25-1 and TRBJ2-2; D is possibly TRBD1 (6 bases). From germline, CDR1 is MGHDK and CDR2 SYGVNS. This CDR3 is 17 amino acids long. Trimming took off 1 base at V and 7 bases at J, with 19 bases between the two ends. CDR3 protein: CASSESLGAEDVGELFF. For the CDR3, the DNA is TGTGCCAGCAGTGAATCACTGGGGGCGGAAGATGTCGGGGAGCTGTTTTTT. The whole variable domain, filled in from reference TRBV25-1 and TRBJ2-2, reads EADIYQTPRYLVIGTGKKITLECSQTMGHDKMYWYQQDPGMELHLIHYSYGVNSTEKGDLSSESTVSRIRTEHFPLTLESARPSHTSQYLCASSESLGAEDVGELFFGEGSRLTVL.

The CDR3: CASSYEGADSPLHF. The DNA of the CDR3 is TGTGCCAGCAGTTACGAGGGGGCAGATTCACCCCTCCACTTT. The genes are TRBV6-5 and TRBJ1-6; 7 positions agree with TRBD1. With V trimmed by 2 bases and J by 8 bases, 3 bases remained unmatched. This CDR3 is built from 14 residues. CDR1 MNHEY and CDR2 SVGAGI come from the germline V gene.

The CDR3 coding sequence is TGTGCCAGCAGTACATGGACAGGGGAGCAGTTCTTC. This translates into CASSTWTGEQFF. V usage is TRBV27 and J usage is TRBJ2-1, with TRBD1 matching over 8 bases. The J segment lost 10 bases and the V segment lost 5 bases, leaving 4 bases of the junction unmatched. Germline CDR1 is MNHEY and CDR2 is SMNVEV (reference sequence). This CDR3 is built from 12 residues.

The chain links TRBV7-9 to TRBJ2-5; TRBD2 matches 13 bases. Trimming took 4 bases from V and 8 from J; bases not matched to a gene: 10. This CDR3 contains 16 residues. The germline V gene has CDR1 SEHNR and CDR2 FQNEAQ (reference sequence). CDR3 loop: CASSSPGLAGVGTQYF. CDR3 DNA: TGTGCCAGCAGCTCCCCCGGACTAGCGGGAGTGGGCACCCAGTACTTC.

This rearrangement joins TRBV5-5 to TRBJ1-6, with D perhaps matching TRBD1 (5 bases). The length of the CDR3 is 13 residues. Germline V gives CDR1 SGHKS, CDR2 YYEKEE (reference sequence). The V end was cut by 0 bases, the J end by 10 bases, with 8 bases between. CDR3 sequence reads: CASSLGGQSPLHF. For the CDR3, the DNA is TGTGCCAGCAGCTTGGGGGGCCAGTCACCCCTCCACTTT.

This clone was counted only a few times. The CDR3 is CASSLGPQGSAAIEAFF. CDR3 sequence (DNA): TGCGCCAGCAGCTTGGGCCCACAGGGTTCCGCAGCCATCGAGGCTTTCTTT. The gene calls are TRBV5-1 and TRBJ1-1; tentative D call: TRBD1 (6 bases). The CDR3 spans 17 residues. Trimming cost V 0 bases and J 11 bases, with 26 bases left between them. The germline V gene encodes CDR1 SGHRS and CDR2 YFSETQ.

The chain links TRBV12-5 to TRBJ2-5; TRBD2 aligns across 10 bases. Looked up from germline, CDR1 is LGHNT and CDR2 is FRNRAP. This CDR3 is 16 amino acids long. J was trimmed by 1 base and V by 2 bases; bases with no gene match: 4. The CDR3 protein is CASGLLLAGVQETQYF. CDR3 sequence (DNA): TGTGCTAGTGGTTTGTTGCTAGCGGGAGTCCAAGAGACCCAGTACTTC.

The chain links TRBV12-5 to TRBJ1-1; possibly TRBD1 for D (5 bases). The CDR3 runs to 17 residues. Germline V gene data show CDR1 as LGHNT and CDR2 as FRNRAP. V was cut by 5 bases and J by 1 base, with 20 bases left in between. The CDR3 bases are TGTGCTAGTGGTCCCGACAGTCGAAACGGTCCGAACACTGAAGCTTTCTTT. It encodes CASGPDSRNGPNTEAFF. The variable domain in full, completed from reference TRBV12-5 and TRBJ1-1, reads DARVTQTPRHKVTEMGQEVTMRCQPILGHNTVFWYRQTMMQGLELLAYFRNRAPLDDSGMPKDRFSAEMPDATLATLKIQPSEPRDSAVYFCASGPDSRNGPNTEAFFGQGTRLTVV.

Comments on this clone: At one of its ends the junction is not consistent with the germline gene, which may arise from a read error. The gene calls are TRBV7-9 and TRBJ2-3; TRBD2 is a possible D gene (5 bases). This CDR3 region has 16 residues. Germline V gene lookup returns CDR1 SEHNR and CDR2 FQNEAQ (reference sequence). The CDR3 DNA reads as TGTTCCAGCAGCTTAGTGAGCGGTCGTGGATCAGATACGCAGTATTTT. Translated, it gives CSSSLVSGRGSDTQYF.

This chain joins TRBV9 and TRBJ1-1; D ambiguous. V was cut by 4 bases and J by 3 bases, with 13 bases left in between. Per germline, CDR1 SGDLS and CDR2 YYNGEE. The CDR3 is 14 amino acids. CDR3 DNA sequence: TGTGCCAGCAGCATTGCCCCGGAGGACACTGAAGCTTTCTTT. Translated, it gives CASSIAPEDTEAFF.

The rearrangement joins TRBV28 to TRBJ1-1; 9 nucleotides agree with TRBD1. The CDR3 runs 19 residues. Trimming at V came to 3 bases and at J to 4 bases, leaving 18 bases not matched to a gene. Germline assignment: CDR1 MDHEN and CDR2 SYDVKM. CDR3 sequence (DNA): TGTGCCAGCAGTTTCTTTAGGGGGACAGGGACGTTACTGAGCACTGAAGCTTTCTTT. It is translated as CASSFFRGTGTLLSTEAFF.

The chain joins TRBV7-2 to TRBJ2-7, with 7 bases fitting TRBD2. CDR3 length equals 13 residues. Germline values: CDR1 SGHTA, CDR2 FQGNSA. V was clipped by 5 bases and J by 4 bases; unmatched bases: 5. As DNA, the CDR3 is TGTGCCAGCAGCACGGATAGCGGGTACGAGCAGTACTTC. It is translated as CASSTDSGYEQYF.

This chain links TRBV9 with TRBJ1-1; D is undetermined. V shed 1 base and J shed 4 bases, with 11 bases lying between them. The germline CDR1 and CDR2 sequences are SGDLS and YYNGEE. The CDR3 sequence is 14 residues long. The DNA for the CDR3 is TGTGCCAGCAGCGTAAATCCCCGCGCCACTGAAGCTTTCTTT. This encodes CASSVNPRATEAFF.

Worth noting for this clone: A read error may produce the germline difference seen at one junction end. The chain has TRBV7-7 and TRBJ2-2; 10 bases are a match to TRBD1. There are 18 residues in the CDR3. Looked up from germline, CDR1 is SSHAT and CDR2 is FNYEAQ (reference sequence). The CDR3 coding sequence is TGTGCTAGCAGCTTAGCGCATCTAGGGACAGGGGAAACCGGGGAGCTGTTTTTT. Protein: CASSLAHLGTGETGELFF.

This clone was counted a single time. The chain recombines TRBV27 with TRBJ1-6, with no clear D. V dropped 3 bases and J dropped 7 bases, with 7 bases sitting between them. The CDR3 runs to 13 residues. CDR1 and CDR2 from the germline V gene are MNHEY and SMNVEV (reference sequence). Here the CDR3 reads CASSLGGNSPLHF. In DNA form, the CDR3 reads TGTGCCAGCAGTTTGGGCGGGAATTCACCCCTCCACTTT.

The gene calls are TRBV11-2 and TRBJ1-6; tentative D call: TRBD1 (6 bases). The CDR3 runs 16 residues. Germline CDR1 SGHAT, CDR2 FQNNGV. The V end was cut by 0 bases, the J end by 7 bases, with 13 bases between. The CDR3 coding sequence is TGTGCCAGCAGCTTAGAACAGGGCCCGTTGAATTCACCCCTCCACTTT. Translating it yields CASSLEQGPLNSPLHF. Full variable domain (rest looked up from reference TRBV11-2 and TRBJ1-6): EAGVAQSPRYKIIEKRQSVAFWCNPISGHATLYWYQQILGQGPKLLIQFQNNGVVDDSQLPKDRFSAERLKGVDSTLKIQPAKLEDSAVYLCASSLEQGPLNSPLHFGNGTRLTVT.